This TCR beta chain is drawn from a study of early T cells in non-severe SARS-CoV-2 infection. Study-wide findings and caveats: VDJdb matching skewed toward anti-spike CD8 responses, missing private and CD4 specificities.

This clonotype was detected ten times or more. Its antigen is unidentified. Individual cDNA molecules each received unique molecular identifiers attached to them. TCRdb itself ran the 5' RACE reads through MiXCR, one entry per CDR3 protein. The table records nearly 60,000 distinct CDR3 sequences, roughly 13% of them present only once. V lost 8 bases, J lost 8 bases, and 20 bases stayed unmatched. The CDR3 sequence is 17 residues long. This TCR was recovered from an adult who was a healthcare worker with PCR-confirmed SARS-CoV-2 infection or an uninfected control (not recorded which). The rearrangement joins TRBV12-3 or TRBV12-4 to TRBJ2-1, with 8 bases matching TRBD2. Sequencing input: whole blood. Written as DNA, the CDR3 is TGTGCCAGCCTCACCAGCACTACCGGGACTAGAGCGGATGAGCAGTTCTTC. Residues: CASLTSTTGTRADEQFF.